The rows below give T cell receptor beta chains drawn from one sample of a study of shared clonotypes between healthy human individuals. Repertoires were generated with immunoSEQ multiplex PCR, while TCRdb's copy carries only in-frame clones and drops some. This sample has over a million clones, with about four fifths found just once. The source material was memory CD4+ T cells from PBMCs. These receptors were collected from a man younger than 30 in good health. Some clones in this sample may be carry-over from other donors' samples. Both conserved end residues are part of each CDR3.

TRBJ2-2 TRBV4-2 CASSQGGRVNTGELFF
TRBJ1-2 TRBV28 CASSSQGIRYTF
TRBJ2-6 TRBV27 CASSTLTGRVGANVLTF
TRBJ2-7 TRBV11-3 CASSSSIRQGSYEQYF
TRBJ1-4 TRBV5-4 CASTSWGAKEKLFF
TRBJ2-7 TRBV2 CASSTSGRSPYEQYF
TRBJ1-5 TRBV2 CASSEAASYSNQPQHF
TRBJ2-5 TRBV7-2 CASSPTLWTAGRETQYF
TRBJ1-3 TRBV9 CASSPRARYSGNTIYF
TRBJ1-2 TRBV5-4 CASSPGAAYGYTF